This T cell receptor beta chain derives from a study of T cells in Graves' hyperthyroidism and ophthalmopathy. Study-level points and caveats: Blood also held most thyroid clonotypes expanded beyond 0.001. The model's output predicted ophthalmopathy at a median of 6.5 months prior to onset.

Authors of the study amplified TCR beta CDR3 regions from RNA transcripts. HTBI primers were the set used in a first-round RT-PCR of the TCR CDR3. TCRdb reprocessed the multiplex PCR reads with MiXCR, giving one entry per CDR3 protein. The repertoire includes approximately 430,000 distinct CDR3 sequences, 15% to 18% of them detected once, and 11% to 15% sits in the top ten. CDR1 LNHDA and CDR2 SQIVND come from the germline V gene (reference sequence). V was clipped by 1 base and J by 2 bases; unmatched bases: 13. The CDR3 spans 18 residues. Cells are PBMCs isolated from around 9.4 ml of fresh blood. Turning to this clonotype: As yet, its antigen is unknown.

This receptor was obtained from a woman aged 18-35 years with Graves' hyperthyroidism. The sequenced material came from blood. The chain couples TRBV19 to TRBJ2-7; 8 nucleotides match TRBD2. The CDR3 loop reads CASSIGGASGLNPYEQYF. As DNA, the CDR3 is TGTGCCAGTAGTATAGGGGGGGCTAGCGGGCTCAACCCCTACGAGCAGTACTTC.